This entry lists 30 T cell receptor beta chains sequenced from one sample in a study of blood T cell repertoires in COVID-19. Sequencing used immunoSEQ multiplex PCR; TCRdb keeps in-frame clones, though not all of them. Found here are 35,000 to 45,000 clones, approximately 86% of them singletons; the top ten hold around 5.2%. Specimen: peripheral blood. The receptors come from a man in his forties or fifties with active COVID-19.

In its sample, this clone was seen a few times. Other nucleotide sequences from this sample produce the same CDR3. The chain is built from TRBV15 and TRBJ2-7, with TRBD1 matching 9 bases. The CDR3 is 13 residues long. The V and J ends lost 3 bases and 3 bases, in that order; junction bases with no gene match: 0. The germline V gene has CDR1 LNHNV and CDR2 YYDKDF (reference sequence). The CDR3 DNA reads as TGTGCCACCAGCAGGGACAGGGGCTACGAGCAGTACTTC. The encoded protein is CATSRDRGYEQYF. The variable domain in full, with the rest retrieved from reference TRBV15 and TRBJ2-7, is DAMVIQNPRYQVTQFGKPVTLSCSQTLNHNVMYWYQQKSSQAPKLLFHYYDKDFNNEADTPDNFQSRRPNTSFCFLDIRSPGLGDTAMYLCATSRDRGYEQYFGPGTRLTVT.

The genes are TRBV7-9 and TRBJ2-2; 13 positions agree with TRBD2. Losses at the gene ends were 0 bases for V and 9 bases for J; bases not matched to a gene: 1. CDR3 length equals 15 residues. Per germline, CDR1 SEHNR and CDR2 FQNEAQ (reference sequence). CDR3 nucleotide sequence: TGTGCCAGCAGCTTAGCCGGGACTAGCGGGAGGGAGCTGTTTTTT. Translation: CASSLAGTSGRELFF.

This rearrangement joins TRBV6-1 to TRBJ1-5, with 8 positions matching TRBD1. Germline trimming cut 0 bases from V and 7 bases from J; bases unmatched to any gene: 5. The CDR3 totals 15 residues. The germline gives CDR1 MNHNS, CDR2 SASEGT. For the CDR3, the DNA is TGTGCCAGCAGTGAAGCTTGGACAGGGTCGCAGCCCCAGCATTTT. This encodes CASSEAWTGSQPQHF.

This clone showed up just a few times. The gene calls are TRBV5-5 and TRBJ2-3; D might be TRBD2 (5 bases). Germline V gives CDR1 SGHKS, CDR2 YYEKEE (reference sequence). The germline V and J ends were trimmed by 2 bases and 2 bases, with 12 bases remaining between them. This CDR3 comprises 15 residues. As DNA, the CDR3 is TGTGCCAGCAGCTTTGTCGGAGGCCCCACAGATACGCAGTATTTT. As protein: CASSFVGGPTDTQYF. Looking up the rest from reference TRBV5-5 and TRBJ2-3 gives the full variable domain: DAGVTQSPTHLIKTRGQQVTLRCSPISGHKSVSWYQQVLGQGPQFIFQYYEKEERGRGNFPDRFSARQFPNYSSELNVNALLLGDSALYLCASSFVGGPTDTQYFGPGTRLTVL.

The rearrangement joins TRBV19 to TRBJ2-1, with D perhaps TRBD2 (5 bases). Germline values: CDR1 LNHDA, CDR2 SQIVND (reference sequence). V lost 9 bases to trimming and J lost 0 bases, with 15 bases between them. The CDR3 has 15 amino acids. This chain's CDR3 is CASGQAESSYNEQFF. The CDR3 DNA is TGTGCCAGCGGCCAAGCGGAGAGCTCCTACAATGAGCAGTTCTTC.

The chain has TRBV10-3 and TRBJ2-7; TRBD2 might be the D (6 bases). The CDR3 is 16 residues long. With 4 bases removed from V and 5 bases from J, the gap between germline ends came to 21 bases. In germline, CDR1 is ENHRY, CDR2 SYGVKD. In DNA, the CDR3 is TGTGCCATCAGTGCAGACGGGACTCTTATCGGCGACGAGCAGTACTTC. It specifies CAISADGTLIGDEQYF.

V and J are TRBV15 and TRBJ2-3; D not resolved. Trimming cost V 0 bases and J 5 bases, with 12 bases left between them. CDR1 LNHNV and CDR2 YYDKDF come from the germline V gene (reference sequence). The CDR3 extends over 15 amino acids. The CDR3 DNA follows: TGTGCCACCAGCAGAGATCCCAGGCCGGAAGATACGCAGTATTTT. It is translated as CATSRDPRPEDTQYF.

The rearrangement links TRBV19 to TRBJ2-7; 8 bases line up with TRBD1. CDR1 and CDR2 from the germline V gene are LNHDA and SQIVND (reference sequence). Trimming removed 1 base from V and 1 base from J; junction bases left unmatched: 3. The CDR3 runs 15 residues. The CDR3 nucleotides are TGTGCCAGTAGTATAGTCGGGACAGGATCCTACGAGCAGTACTTC. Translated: CASSIVGTGSYEQYF.

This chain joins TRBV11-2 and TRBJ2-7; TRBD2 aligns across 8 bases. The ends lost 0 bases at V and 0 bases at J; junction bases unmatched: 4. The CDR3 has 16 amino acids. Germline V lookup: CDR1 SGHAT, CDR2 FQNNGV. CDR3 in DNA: TGTGCCAGCAGCTTAGATAGCGGGGCATTCTCCTACGAGCAGTACTTC. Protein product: CASSLDSGAFSYEQYF.

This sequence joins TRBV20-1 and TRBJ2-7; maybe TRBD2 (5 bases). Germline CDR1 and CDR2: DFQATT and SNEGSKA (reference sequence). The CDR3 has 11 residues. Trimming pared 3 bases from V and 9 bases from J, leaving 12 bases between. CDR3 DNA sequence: TGCAGTGCTAGCCTCTCAGCGGTGCAGTACTTC. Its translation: CSASLSAVQYF.

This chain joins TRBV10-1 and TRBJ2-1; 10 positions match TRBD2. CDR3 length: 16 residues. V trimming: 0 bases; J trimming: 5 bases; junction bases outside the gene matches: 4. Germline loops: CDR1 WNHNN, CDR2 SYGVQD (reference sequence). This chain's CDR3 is CASSESRTSGHNEQFF. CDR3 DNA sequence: TGCGCCAGCAGTGAGTCCCGGACTAGCGGTCACAATGAGCAGTTCTTC.

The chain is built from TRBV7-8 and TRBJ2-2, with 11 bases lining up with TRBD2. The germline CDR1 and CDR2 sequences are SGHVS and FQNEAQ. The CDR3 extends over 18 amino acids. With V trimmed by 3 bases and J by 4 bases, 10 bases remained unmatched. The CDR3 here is CASSFRVGTSGFTGELFF. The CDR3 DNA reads TGTGCCAGCAGCTTTAGGGTCGGGACTAGCGGCTTCACCGGGGAGCTGTTTTTT.

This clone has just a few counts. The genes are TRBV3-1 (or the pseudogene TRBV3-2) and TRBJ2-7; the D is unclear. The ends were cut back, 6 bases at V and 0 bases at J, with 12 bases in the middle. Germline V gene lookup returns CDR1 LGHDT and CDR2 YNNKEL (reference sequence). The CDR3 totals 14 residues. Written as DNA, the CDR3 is TGTGCCAGCAGTCAGACTCGAAACTCCTACGAGCAGTACTTC. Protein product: CASSQTRNSYEQYF.

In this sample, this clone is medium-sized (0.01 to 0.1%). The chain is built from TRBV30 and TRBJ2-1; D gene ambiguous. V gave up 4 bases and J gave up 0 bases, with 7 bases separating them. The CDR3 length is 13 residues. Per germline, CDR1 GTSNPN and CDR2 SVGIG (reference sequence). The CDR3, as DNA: TGTGCCTGGATGCTGAGCTCCTACAATGAGCAGTTCTTC. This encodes CAWMLSSYNEQFF.

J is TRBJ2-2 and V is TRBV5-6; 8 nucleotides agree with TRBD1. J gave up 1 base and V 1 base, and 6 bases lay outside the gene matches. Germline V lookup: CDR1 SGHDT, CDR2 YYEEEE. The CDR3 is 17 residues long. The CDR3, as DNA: TGTGCCAGCAGCTTGTATCAGACAGGGGTGAACACCGGGGAGCTGTTTTTT. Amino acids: CASSLYQTGVNTGELFF.

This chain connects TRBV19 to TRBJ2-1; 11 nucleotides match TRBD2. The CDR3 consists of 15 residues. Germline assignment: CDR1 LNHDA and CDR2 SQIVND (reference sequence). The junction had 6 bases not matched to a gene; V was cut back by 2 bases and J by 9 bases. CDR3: CASSIKLAGEGEQFF. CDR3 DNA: TGTGCCAGTAGTATAAAACTAGCGGGAGAGGGTGAGCAGTTCTTC.

The CDR3 coding sequence is TGCAGCGTTGAAAACAGGGAGGGGTGGAATGAGCAGTTCTTC. It translates to CSVENREGWNEQFF. The chain couples TRBV29-1 to TRBJ2-1; tentatively, D is TRBD2 (7 bases). V lost 2 bases and J lost 7, with 15 bases in between. The CDR3 runs 14 residues. The germline gives CDR1 SQVTM, CDR2 ANQGSEA.

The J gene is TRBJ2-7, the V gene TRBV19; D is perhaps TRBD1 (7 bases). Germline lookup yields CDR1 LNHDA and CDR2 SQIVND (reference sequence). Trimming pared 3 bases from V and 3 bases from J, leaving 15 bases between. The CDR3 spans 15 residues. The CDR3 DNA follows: TGTGCCAGTAGTATGGGGCAGGGGGGTTTCTACGAGCAGTACTTC. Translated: CASSMGQGGFYEQYF.

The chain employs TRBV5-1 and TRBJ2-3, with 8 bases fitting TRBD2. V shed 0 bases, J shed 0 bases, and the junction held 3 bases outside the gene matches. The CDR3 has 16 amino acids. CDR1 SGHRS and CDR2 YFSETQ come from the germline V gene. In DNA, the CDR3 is TGCGCCAGCAGCTTGGGGTCTAGCGGGAGCACAGATACGCAGTATTTT. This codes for CASSLGSSGSTDTQYF.

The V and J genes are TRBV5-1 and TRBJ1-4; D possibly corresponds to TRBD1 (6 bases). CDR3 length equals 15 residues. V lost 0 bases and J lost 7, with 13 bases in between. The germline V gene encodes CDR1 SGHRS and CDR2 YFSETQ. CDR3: CASSLGQGHGEKLFF. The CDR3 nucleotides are TGCGCCAGCAGCTTGGGGCAGGGGCACGGTGAAAAACTGTTTTTT.

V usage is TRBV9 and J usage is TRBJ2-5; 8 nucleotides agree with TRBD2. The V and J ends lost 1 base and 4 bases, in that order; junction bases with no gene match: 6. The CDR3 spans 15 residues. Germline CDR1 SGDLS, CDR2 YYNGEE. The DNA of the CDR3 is TGTGCCAGCAGCGTACTAGCGGGTCCCGTAGAGACCCAGTACTTC. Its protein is CASSVLAGPVETQYF.

The DNA of the CDR3 is TGTGCCAGCAGCCAAGATGACAGGGTATCCCACGAGCAGTACTTC. This translates into CASSQDDRVSHEQYF. This chain uses TRBV4-2 with TRBJ2-7, with TRBD1 identical over 7 bases. This CDR3 is 15 amino acids long. Per the germline V gene, CDR1 is LGHNA and CDR2 is YNFKEQ. The V gene end was trimmed by 0 bases and the J gene end by 5 bases; junction bases not matched to a gene: 7.

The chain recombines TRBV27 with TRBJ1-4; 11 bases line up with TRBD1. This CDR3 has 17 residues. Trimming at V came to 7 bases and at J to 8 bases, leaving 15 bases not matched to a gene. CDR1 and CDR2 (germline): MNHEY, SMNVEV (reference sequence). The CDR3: CASKTRDRGIGLEKLFF. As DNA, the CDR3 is TGTGCCAGCAAAACCCGGGACAGGGGGATCGGGCTCGAAAAACTGTTTTTT. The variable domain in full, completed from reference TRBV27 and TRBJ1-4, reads EAQVTQNPRYLITVTGKKLTVTCSQNMNHEYMSWYRQDPGLGLRQIYYSMNVEVTDKGDVPEGYKVSRKEKRNFPLILESPSPNQTSLYFCASKTRDRGIGLEKLFFGSGTQLSVL.

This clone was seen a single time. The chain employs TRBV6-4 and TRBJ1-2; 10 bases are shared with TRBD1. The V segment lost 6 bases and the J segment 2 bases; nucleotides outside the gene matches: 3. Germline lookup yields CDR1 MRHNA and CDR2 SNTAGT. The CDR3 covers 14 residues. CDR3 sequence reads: CASSRDRGNYGYTF. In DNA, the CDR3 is TGTGCCAGCAGCCGGGACAGGGGAAACTATGGCTACACCTTC.

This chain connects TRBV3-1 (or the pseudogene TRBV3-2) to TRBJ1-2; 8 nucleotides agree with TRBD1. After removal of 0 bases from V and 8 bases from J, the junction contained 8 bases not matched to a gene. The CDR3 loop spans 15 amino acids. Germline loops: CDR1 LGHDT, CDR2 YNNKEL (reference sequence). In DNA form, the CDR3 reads TGTGCCAGCAGCCAAGACGCGACAGGGGAACGCGGCTACACCTTC. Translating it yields CASSQDATGERGYTF.

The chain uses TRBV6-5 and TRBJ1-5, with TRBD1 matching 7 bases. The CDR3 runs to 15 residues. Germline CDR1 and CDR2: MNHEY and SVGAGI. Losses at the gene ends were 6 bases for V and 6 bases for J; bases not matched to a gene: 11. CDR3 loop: CASSPTGFGGQPQHF. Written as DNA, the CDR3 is TGTGCCAGCAGCCCGACAGGGTTTGGGGGTCAGCCCCAGCATTTT.

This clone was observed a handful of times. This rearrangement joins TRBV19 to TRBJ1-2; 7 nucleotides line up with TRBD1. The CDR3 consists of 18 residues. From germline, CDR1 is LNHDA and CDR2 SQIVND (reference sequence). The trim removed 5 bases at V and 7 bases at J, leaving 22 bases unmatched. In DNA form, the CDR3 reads TGTGCCAGTAGTTTCCGCACCTTCCGGGACAGTGGGCTGCGTGGCTACACCTTC. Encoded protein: CASSFRTFRDSGLRGYTF.

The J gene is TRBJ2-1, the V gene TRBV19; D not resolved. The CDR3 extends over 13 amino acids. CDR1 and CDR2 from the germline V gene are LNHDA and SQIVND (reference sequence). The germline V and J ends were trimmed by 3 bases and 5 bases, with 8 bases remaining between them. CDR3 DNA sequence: TGTGCCAGTAGTATCAAACGGGACAATGAGCAGTTCTTC. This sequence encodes CASSIKRDNEQFF. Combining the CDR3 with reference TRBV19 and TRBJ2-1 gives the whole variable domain DGGITQSPKYLFRKEGQNVTLSCEQNLNHDAMYWYRQDPGQGLRLIYYSQIVNDFQKGDIAEGYSVSREKKESFPLTVTSAQKNPTAFYLCASSIKRDNEQFFGPGTRLTVL.

The CDR3 region is CASSPGTSGSRGLKYEQYF. The CDR3 coding sequence is TGTGCCAGCAGCCCCGGGACTAGCGGGAGTAGGGGACTGAAATACGAGCAGTACTTC. The chain has TRBV9 and TRBJ2-7; 14 bases are a match to TRBD2. The CDR3 is 19 amino acids. Germline V gene sequence: CDR1 SGDLS, CDR2 YYNGEE. V shed 4 bases and J 4 bases; nucleotides not matched to a gene: 16.

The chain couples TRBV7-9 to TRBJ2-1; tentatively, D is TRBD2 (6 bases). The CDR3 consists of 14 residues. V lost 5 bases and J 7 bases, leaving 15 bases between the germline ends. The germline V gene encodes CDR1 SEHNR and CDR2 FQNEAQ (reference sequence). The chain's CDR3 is CASSPGDSFNEQFF. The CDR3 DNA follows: TGTGCCAGCAGCCCGGGGGATAGTTTTAATGAGCAGTTCTTC.